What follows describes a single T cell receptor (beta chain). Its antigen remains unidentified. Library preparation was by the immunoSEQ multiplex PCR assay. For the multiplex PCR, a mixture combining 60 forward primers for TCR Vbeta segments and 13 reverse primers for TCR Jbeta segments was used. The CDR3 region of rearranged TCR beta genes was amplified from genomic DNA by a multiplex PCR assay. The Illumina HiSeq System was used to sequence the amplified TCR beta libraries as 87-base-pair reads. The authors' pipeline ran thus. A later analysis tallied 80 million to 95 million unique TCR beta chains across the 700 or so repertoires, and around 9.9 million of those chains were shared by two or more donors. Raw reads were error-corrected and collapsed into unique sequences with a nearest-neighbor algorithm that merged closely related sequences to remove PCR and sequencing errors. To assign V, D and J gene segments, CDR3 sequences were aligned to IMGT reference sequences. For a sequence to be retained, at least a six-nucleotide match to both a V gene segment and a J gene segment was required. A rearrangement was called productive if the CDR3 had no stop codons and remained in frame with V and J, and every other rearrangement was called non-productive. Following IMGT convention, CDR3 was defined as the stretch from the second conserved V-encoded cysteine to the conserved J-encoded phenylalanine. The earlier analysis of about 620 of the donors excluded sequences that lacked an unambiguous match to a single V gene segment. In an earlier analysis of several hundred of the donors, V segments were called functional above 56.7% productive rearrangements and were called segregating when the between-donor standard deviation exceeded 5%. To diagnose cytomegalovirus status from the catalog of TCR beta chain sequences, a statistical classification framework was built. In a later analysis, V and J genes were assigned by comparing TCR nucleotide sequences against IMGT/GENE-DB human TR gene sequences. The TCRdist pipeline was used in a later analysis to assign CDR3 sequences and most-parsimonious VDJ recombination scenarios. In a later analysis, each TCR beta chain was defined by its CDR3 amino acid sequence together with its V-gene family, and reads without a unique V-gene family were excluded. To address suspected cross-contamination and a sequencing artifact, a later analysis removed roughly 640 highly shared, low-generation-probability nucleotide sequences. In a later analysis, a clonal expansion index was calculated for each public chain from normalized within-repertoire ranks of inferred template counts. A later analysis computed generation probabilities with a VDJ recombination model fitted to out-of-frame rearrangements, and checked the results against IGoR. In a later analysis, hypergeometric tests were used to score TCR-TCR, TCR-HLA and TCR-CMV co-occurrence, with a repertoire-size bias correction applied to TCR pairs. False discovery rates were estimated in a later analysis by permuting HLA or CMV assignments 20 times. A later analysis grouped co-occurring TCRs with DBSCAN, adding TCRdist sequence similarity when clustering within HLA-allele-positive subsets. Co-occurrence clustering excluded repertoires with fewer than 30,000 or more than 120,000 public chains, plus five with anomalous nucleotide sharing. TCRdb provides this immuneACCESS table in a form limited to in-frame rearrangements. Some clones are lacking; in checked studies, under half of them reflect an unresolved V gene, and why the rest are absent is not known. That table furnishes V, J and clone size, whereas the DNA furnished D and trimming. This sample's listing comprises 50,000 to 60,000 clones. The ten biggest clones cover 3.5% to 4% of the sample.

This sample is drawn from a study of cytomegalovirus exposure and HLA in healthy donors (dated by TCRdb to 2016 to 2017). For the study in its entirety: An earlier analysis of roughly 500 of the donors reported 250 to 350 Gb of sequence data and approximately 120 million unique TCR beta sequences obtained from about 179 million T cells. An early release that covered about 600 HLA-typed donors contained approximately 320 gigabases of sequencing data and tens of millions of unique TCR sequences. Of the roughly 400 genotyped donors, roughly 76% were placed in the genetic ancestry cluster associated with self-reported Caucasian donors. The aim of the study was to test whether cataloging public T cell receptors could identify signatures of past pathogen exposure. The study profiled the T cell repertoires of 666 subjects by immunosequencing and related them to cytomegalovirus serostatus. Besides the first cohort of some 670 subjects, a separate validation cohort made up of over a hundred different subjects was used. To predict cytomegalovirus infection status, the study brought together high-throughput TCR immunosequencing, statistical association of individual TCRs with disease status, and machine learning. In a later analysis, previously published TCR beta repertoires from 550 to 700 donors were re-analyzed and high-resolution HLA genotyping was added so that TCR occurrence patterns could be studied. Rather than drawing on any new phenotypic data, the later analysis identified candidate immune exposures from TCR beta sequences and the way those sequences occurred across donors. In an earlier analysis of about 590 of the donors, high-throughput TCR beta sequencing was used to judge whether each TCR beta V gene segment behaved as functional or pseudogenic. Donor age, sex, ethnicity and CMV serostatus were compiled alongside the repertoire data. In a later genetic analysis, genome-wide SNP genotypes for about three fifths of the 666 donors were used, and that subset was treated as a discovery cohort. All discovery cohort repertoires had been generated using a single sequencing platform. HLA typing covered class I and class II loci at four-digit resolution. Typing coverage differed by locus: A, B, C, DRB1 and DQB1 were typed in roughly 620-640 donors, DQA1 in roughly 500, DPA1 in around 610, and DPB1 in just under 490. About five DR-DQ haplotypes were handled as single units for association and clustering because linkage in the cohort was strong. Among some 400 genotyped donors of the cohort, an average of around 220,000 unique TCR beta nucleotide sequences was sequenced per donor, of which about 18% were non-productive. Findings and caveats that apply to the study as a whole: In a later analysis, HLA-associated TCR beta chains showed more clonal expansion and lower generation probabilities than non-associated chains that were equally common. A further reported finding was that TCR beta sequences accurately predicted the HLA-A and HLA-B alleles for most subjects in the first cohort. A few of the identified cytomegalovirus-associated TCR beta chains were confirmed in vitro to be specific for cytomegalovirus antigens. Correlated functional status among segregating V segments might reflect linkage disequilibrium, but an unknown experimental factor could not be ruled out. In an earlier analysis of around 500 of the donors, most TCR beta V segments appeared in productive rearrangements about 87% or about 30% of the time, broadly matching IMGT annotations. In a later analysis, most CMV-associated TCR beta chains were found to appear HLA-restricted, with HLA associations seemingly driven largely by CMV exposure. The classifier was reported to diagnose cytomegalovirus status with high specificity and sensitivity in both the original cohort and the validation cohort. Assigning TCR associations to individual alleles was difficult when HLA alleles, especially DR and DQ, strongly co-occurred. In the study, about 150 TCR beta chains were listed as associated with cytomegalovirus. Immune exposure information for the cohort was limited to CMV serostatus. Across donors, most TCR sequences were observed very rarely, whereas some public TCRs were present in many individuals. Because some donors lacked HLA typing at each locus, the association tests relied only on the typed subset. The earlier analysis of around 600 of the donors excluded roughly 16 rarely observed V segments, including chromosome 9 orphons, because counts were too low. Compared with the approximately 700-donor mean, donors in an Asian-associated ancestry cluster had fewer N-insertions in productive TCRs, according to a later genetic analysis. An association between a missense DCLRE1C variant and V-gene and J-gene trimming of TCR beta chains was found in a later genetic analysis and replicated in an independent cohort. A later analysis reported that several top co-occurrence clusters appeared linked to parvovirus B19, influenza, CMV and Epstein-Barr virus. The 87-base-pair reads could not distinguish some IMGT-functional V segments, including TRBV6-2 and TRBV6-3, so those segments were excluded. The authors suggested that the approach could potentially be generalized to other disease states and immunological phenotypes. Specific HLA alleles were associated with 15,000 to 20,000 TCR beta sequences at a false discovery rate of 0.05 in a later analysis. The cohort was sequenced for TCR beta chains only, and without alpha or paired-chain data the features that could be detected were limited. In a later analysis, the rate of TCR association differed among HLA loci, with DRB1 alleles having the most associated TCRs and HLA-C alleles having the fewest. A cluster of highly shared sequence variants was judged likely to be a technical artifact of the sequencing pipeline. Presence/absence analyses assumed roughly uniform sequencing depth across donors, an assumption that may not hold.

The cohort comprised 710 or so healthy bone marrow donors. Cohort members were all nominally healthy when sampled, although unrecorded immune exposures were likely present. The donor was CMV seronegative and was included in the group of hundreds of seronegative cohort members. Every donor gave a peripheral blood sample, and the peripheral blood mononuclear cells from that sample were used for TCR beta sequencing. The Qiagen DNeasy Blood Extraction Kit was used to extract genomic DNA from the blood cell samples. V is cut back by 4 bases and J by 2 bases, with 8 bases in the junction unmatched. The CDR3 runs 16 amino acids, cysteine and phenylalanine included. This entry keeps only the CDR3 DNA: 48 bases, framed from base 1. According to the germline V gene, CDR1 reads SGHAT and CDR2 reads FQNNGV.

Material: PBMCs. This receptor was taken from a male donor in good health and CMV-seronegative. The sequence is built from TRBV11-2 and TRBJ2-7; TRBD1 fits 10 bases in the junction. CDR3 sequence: CASSSTGGETPYEQYF. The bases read TGTGCCAGCAGCTCGACAGGGGGCGAGACTCCCTACGAGCAGTACTTC.